Listed below are T cell receptor beta chains from one sample, sequenced in a study of response to subunit inactivated influenza vaccine. TCRdb processed the RT-PCR reads anew with MiXCR; each CDR3 protein has one entry. Among about 800,000 distinct CDR3 sequences listed, around 20% were seen once. Sequencing used PBMCs from blood, obtained about 5 days after vaccination. The receptors were sampled from a man between 50 and 59 years old who received an inactivated influenza vaccine. Each CDR3 is given with its conserved first and last residue. The order of the fields is J gene, D gene, V gene, clone size, CDR3 protein, CDR3 DNA. D genes are given only for firm matches. Some rows have no size entry. The others give once, few or many, or a class for an expanded clone.

>TRBJ2-7|TRBD1|TRBV28|NA
CATVGQGRSYEQYF
TGTGCCACAGTAGGACAGGGACGCTCCTACGAGCAGTACTTC
>TRBJ1-1|NA|TRBV12-3/TRBV12-4|NA
CASTLMGNTEAFF
TGTGCCAGCACCCTGATGGGGAACACTGAAGCTTTCTTT
>TRBJ2-5|NA|TRBV12-3/TRBV12-4|few
CASKRQETQYF
TGTGCCAGCAAAAGACAAGAGACCCAGTACTTC
>TRBJ2-1|NA|TRBV28|NA
CASSFGEIYNEQFF
TGTGCCAGCAGTTTTGGCGAGATTTACAATGAGCAGTTCTTC
>TRBJ2-5|NA|TRBV12-3/TRBV12-4|few
CASSLGPTDPGRF
TGTGCCAGCAGTTTAGGTCCAACGGACCCTGGGAGGTTC
>TRBJ2-2|NA|TRBV20-1|NA
CSARVDRDLRATGELFF
TGCAGTGCTAGAGTCGACCGGGATTTGAGAGCCACCGGGGAGCTGTTTTTT
>TRBJ2-7|NA|TRBV6-1|NA
CASFDRTSSYEQYF
TGTGCCAGCTTCGACAGGACGAGCTCCTACGAGCAGTACTTC
>TRBJ1-6|TRBD1|TRBV7-6|few
CASSQGGFYSPLHF
TGTGCCAGCAGCCAGGGGGGATTCTATTCACCCCTCCACTTT
>TRBJ2-7|NA|TRBV24-1|few
CATIGRCSYEQYF
TGTGCCACCATCGGCCGGTGCTCCTACGAGCAGTACTTC
>TRBJ2-5|NA|TRBV5-1|few
CASSLARAGQETQYF
TGCGCCAGCAGCTTGGCCAGGGCAGGGCAAGAGACCCAGTACTTC
>TRBJ2-7|NA|TRBV12-3/TRBV12-4|NA
CASSFFLDAQYF
TGTGCCAGCAGTTTCTTCCTGGACGCGCAGTACTTC
>TRBJ2-7|TRBD1|TRBV6-5|NA
CASSPGTGLYF
TGTGCCAGCAGTCCCGGGACAGGGCTGTACTTC
>TRBJ2-5|NA|TRBV5-1|NA
CASSLVTGYQETQYF
TGCGCCAGCAGCTTGGTCACTGGGTACCAAGAGACCCAGTACTTC
>TRBJ2-7|NA|TRBV12-3/TRBV12-4|NA
CASGARFSSYEQYF
TGTGCCAGCGGCGCTCGTTTTAGCTCCTACGAGCAGTACTTC
>TRBJ1-6|TRBD1|TRBV12-3/TRBV12-4|NA
CASNIKGASVNSPLHF
TGTGCCAGCAACATAAAGGGGGCAAGTGTTAATTCACCCCTCCACTTT
>TRBJ2-1|NA|TRBV20-1|few
CSARFAGSYNEQFF
TGCAGTGCTAGATTTGCGGGCTCCTACAATGAGCAGTTCTTC
>TRBJ2-5|NA|TRBV10-3|few
CAISSSSETQYF
TGTGCCATCAGTTCCTCGTCTGAGACCCAGTACTTC
>TRBJ1-1|NA|TRBV24-1|NA
CATSAGSGYTEAFF
TGTGCCACCAGTGCCGGTTCGGGGTACACTGAAGCTTTCTTT
>TRBJ2-7|NA|TRBV2|NA
CASSEGSEQYF
TGTGCCAGCAGTGAAGGGTCGGAGCAGTACTTC
>TRBJ2-2|NA|TRBV5-1|many
CASSLEPNTGELFF
TGTGCCAGCAGCTTAGAACCGAACACCGGGGAGCTGTTTTTT
>TRBJ2-5|TRBD2|TRBV20-1|few
CSARKLAGGPDQETQYF
TGCAGTGCTAGAAAGCTAGCGGGAGGGCCGGACCAAGAGACCCAGTACTTC
>TRBJ2-3|TRBD2|TRBV15|NA
CATSTYFTTSGFPSTDTQYF
TGTGCCACCAGCACCTACTTTACGACTAGCGGCTTCCCTAGCACAGATACGCAGTATTTT
>TRBJ2-3|TRBD2|TRBV18|NA
CASSPMASSGGTDTQYF
TGTGCCAGCTCACCAATGGCGTCTAGCGGGGGCACAGATACGCAGTATTTT
>TRBJ1-6|NA|TRBV10-3|NA
CAISESSGNSPLHF
TGTGCCATCAGTGAGTCCTCCGGGAATTCACCCCTCCACTTT